The source of this T cell receptor beta chain is a study of CD8 T cells in ankylosing spondylitis. In this sample, this clonotype turned up many times. The ends lost 4 bases at V and 5 bases at J; junction bases unmatched: 7. The CDR3 is 15 amino acids. Per the germline V gene, CDR1 is KGHDR and CDR2 is SFDVKD. TCRdb re-called the 5' RACE reads with MiXCR, one entry per CDR3 protein. The sample holds 250,000 or so distinct CDR3 sequences, roughly a quarter seen once. This chain connects TRBV24-1 to TRBJ2-5, with 9 bases aligning to TRBD1. The source is a male donor with ankylosing spondylitis or in good health (not recorded which). Material: blood, either unsorted or a sorted T cell fraction (not recorded which). The CDR3 DNA is TGTGCCACCAGTGAGGGACAGGGTGATATGGAGACCCAGTACTTC. It specifies CATSEGQGDMETQYF.